Presented here are 2 T cell receptor beta chains from one specimen sequenced in a study of T-cell reconstitution after alpha-beta-depleted transplantation in children. Preparation of the TCRbeta library involved a method that used unique molecular identifiers. Each CDR3 protein gets one entry after TCRdb re-called the PCR reads with MiXCR. The profile shows about 610,000 distinct CDR3 sequences, about 10% of them singletons. This material consisted of PBMCs from the stem cell graft donor, taken from the stem cell graft. The receptors were sampled from a human donor who donated a stem cell graft to a child with acute myeloid leukemia.

The rearrangement joins TRBV24-1 to TRBJ2-7; 7 bases map to TRBD2. V trimming: 9 bases; J trimming: 2 bases; junction bases outside the gene matches: 6. The CDR3 runs 13 residues. Germline CDR1 KGHDR, CDR2 SFDVKD. The CDR3 loop reads CATGGERPYEQYF. The DNA for the CDR3 is TGTGCCACCGGGGGGGAGCGACCCTACGAGCAGTACTTC.

About this clonotype: One junction end does not reproduce the germline sequence, and a read error may be involved. The V call is TRBV7-9, the J call TRBJ2-7; 7 nucleotides line up with TRBD2. Germline lookup yields CDR1 SEHNR and CDR2 FQNEAQ (reference sequence). The CDR3 spans 14 residues. The CDR3 region is CASSLAGGSGAPIF. CDR3 sequence (DNA): TGTGCCAGCAGCTTAGCGGGCGGGAGTGGGGCGCCTATCTTC.